The rows below give T cell receptor beta chains drawn from one sample of a study of cytomegalovirus exposure and HLA in healthy donors. Sequencing was performed with immunoSEQ multiplex PCR; in TCRdb, only in-frame clones are kept and a portion is missing. The sample records approximately 200,000 clones, about 79% being singletons. The sequenced material came from PBMCs. The receptors here all came from a boy aged 2 to 10 in good health and CMV-seronegative. Both conserved end residues are part of each CDR3. A D gene is named only where the DNA matches it firmly. Some rows have no size entry. The others give once, few or many, or a class for an expanded clone.

V: TRBV6-5; J: TRBJ2-2; D: NA; size: NA; DNA: TGTGCCAGTGGGGGAGGACCGAACACCGGGGAGCTGTTTTTT; CDR3: CASGGGPNTGELFF
V: TRBV25-1; J: TRBJ2-5; D: NA; size: few; DNA: TGTGCCAGCAGTGGATGGGCTAGAGGGGAGACCCAGTACTTC; CDR3: CASSGWARGETQYF
V: TRBV5-4; J: TRBJ1-1; D: NA; size: NA; DNA: TGTGCCAGCAGCCCGGTTCCTCGGGCTGAAGCTTTCTTT; CDR3: CASSPVPRAEAFF
V: TRBV19; J: TRBJ2-5; D: NA; size: NA; DNA: TGTGCCAGTAGTACGTTCGGGGGAGAGACCCAGTACTTC; CDR3: CASSTFGGETQYF
V: TRBV11-3; J: TRBJ1-2; D: NA; size: NA; DNA: TGTGCCAGCAGCTTGAGAGGCGGAACTGATGGCTACACCTTC; CDR3: CASSLRGGTDGYTF
V: TRBV5-4; J: TRBJ2-1; D: NA; size: once; DNA: TGTGCCAGCAGCTTGGATAACAATGAGCAGTTCTTC; CDR3: CASSLDNNEQFF
V: TRBV7-6; J: TRBJ2-2; D: TRBD1; size: NA; DNA: TGTGCCAGCAGCTTGGACAGGGGGGGCACCGGGGAGCTGTTTTTT; CDR3: CASSLDRGGTGELFF
V: TRBV19; J: TRBJ1-5; D: TRBD1; size: NA; DNA: TGTGCCAGTAGTCGTCAGACAGGGGGTCTATTGAATCAGCCCCAGCATTTT; CDR3: CASSRQTGGLLNQPQHF
V: TRBV27; J: TRBJ2-7; D: TRBD1; size: NA; DNA: TGTGCCAGCAGTTCCCGGACAGGCCGAAGCCCCTACGAGCAGTACTTC; CDR3: CASSSRTGRSPYEQYF
V: TRBV5-1; J: TRBJ2-2; D: TRBD2; size: NA; DNA: TGCGCCAGCAGCCTGCGGACTAGCGGGGGCGTGAACACCGGGGAGCTGTTTTTT; CDR3: CASSLRTSGGVNTGELFF
V: TRBV6-1; J: TRBJ2-1; D: NA; size: NA; DNA: TGTGCCAGCAGTGAATTTGGAGGGGGGGGCTGGGGTGAGCAGTTCTTC; CDR3: CASSEFGGGGWGEQFF
V: TRBV19; J: TRBJ2-7; D: TRBD1; size: NA; DNA: TGTGCCAGTAGGCGCGGGACAGGGACCTACGAGCAGTACTTC; CDR3: CASRRGTGTYEQYF
V: TRBV6-1; J: TRBJ2-2; D: NA; size: NA; DNA: TGTGCCAGCAGTGAAGTAGGAGCGAACACCGGGGAGCTGTTTTTT; CDR3: CASSEVGANTGELFF
V: TRBV2; J: TRBJ1-1; D: NA; size: NA; DNA: TGTGCCAGCAGTGCAGGGGTGGGGAACACTGAAGCTTTCTTT; CDR3: CASSAGVGNTEAFF
V: TRBV5-6; J: TRBJ2-3; D: TRBD1; size: few; DNA: TGTGCCAGCAGCCTTGGGACAGGAACATACACAGATACGCAGTATTTT; CDR3: CASSLGTGTYTDTQYF
V: TRBV5-1; J: TRBJ1-2; D: NA; size: once; DNA: TGCGCCAGCAGCTTGGAAGGGGAATGGGGCTACACCTTC; CDR3: CASSLEGEWGYTF
V: TRBV7-2; J: TRBJ2-1; D: TRBD2; size: NA; DNA: TGTGCCAGCAGCTTATGGGCTAGCGGGGGGCACAATGAGCAGTTCTTC; CDR3: CASSLWASGGHNEQFF
V: TRBV5-1; J: TRBJ2-7; D: TRBD1; size: NA; DNA: TGCGCCAGCAGCTGGACAGGTGACTACGAGCAGTACTTC; CDR3: CASSWTGDYEQYF
V: TRBV6-6; J: TRBJ1-4; D: NA; size: NA; DNA: TGTGCCAGCAGCCTCAGGCTCGGTAATGAAAAACTGTTTTTT; CDR3: CASSLRLGNEKLFF
V: TRBV5-1; J: TRBJ2-1; D: NA; size: once; DNA: TGCGCCAGCAGCTTGATGTATGAGGGTAGCTCCTACAATGAGCAGTTCTTC; CDR3: CASSLMYEGSSYNEQFF
V: TRBV11-2; J: TRBJ2-5; D: NA; size: NA; DNA: TGTGCCAGCAGCTCTAAGGGGGCAGGGAGGGAGACCCAGTACTTC; CDR3: CASSSKGAGRETQYF
V: TRBV5-1; J: TRBJ2-3; D: TRBD2; size: NA; DNA: TGCGCCAGCAGCCGACTAGCGGGGAGTACAGATACGCAGTATTTT; CDR3: CASSRLAGSTDTQYF
V: TRBV12-5; J: TRBJ2-5; D: NA; size: NA; DNA: TGTGCTAGTGGTTCGCTAATGGAGACCCAGTACTTC; CDR3: CASGSLMETQYF
V: TRBV9; J: TRBJ1-2; D: TRBD1; size: NA; DNA: TGTGCCAGCAGCATATCGGACAGGGGGTTGCTTGGCTACACCTTC; CDR3: CASSISDRGLLGYTF
V: TRBV7-2; J: TRBJ2-7; D: NA; size: NA; DNA: TGTGCCAGCAGCTTAGGGGGCCCCGACAAAAAGTACTTC; CDR3: CASSLGGPDKKYF
V: TRBV2; J: TRBJ2-1; D: NA; size: NA; DNA: TGTGCCAGCAGTGAAAGAGGATTGGCGGCAACCAACAATGAGCAGTTCTTC; CDR3: CASSERGLAATNNEQFF
V: TRBV7-3; J: TRBJ2-1; D: TRBD2; size: NA; DNA: TGTGCCAGCAGCTTAGCGCTGACTAGCGGGGCCCATGAGCAGTTCTTC; CDR3: CASSLALTSGAHEQFF
V: TRBV6-1; J: TRBJ1-4; D: NA; size: few; DNA: TGTGCCAGCAGCCGGAGACAGGCAACTAATGAAAAACTGTTTTTT; CDR3: CASSRRQATNEKLFF
V: TRBV4-1; J: TRBJ1-6; D: NA; size: NA; DNA: TGCGCCAGCAGCCAGCCTTACGGGACAAATTCACCCCTCCACTTT; CDR3: CASSQPYGTNSPLHF
V: TRBV7-9; J: TRBJ1-5; D: NA; size: NA; DNA: TGTGCCAGCAGCCGAGAGTATAGCAATCAGCCCCAGCATTTT; CDR3: CASSREYSNQPQHF
V: TRBV29-1; J: TRBJ1-1; D: TRBD1; size: NA; DNA: TGCAGCGTCGGACAGGGAAGGAACACTGAAGCTTTCTTT; CDR3: CSVGQGRNTEAFF
V: TRBV7-9; J: TRBJ2-5; D: NA; size: NA; DNA: TGTGCCAGCAGCTTACCCCCCAGGGTCGCGGAGACCCAGTACTTC; CDR3: CASSLPPRVAETQYF
V: TRBV6-5; J: TRBJ2-3; D: NA; size: NA; DNA: TGTGCCAGCAGGGGCTACCGGGACAACACAGATACGCAGTATTTT; CDR3: CASRGYRDNTDTQYF
V: TRBV27; J: TRBJ1-5; D: TRBD1; size: NA; DNA: TGTGCCACCAAAGACAGGGCCCGGAGCAATCAGCCCCAGCATTTT; CDR3: CATKDRARSNQPQHF
V: TRBV9; J: TRBJ1-1; D: NA; size: once; DNA: TGTGCCAGCAGCGGAGCGGAGGGAGGGACTGAAGCTTTCTTT; CDR3: CASSGAEGGTEAFF
V: TRBV5-6; J: TRBJ1-1; D: TRBD1; size: NA; DNA: TGTGCCAGCAGCTTAACAGGGGCCACTGAAGCTTTCTTT; CDR3: CASSLTGATEAFF